This passage covers 28 T cell receptor beta chains from one sample sequenced in a study of blood T cell repertoires in COVID-19. Produced via immunoSEQ multiplex PCR; TCRdb's table is partial and in-frame only. The sample includes about 100,000 clones, 85% to 90% seen only once; the top ten take 5.1%. The specimen sequenced was peripheral blood. Receptors were obtained from a human donor in a cohort sampled during active COVID-19.

The V and J genes are TRBV27 and TRBJ2-5; no reliable D call. The CDR3 length is 16 residues. V was clipped by 2 bases and J by 0 bases, with 13 bases between them. Germline CDR1 reads MNHEY; CDR2 reads SMNVEV (reference sequence). The chain's CDR3 is CASSLRVTENQETQYF. CDR3 nucleotides: TGTGCCAGCAGTTTACGGGTAACGGAGAACCAAGAGACCCAGTACTTC.

This chain joins TRBV2 and TRBJ1-2; 8 nucleotides line up with TRBD1. CDR3 length equals 14 residues. Trimming at V came to 1 base and at J to 8 bases, leaving 6 bases not matched to a gene. From germline, CDR1 is SNHLY and CDR2 FYNNEI. Here the CDR3 reads CASSEDRGGSGYTF. The CDR3 region has the DNA TGTGCCAGCAGTGAAGACAGGGGGGGTTCGGGCTACACCTTC.

This chain joins TRBV19 and TRBJ2-3; TRBD2 agrees at 8 bases. The V gene's germline CDR1 is LNHDA and CDR2 SQIVND (reference sequence). The CDR3 has 16 residues. The V and J ends lost 5 bases and 2 bases, in that order; junction bases with no gene match: 9. Here the CDR3 DNA reads TGTGCCAGTAGTTCAGGGAGCGGGAGACTCACAGATACGCAGTATTTT. Translation gives CASSSGSGRLTDTQYF.

V gene TRBV6-5 combines with J gene TRBJ2-7, with D maybe TRBD2 (6 bases). V lost 8 bases, J lost 7 bases, and 24 bases lay in between. The CDR3 is made up of 15 amino acids. Germline CDR1 reads MNHEY; CDR2 reads SVGAGI. The CDR3: CASSIGLGGSGEQYF. The CDR3 DNA is TGTGCCAGCTCTATCGGGTTGGGGGGATCGGGGGAGCAGTACTTC.

This rearrangement joins TRBV9 to TRBJ2-3; a weak D match, TRBD2 (6 bases). V was pared by 3 bases and J by 2 bases, with 10 bases between. Per the germline V gene, CDR1 is SGDLS and CDR2 is YYNGEE. The length of the CDR3 is 14 residues. Here the CDR3 reads CASSGGLNTDTQYF. The CDR3 DNA reads as TGTGCCAGCAGCGGGGGACTGAACACAGATACGCAGTATTTT.

V and J are TRBV14 and TRBJ2-2; TRBD1 might be the D (6 bases). V was clipped by 3 bases and J by 3 bases, with 8 bases between them. CDR1 and CDR2 (germline): SGHDN, FVKESK. The CDR3 sequence is 14 residues long. The CDR3 protein is CASSQDSYTGELFF. The CDR3 bases are TGTGCCAGCAGCCAGGACAGTTACACCGGGGAGCTGTTTTTT. The complete variable domain, with remaining parts taken from reference TRBV14 and TRBJ2-2, reads EAGVTQFPSHSVIEKGQTVTLRCDPISGHDNLYWYRRVMGKEIKFLLHFVKESKQDESGMPNNRFLAERTGGTYSTLKVQPAELEDSGVYFCASSQDSYTGELFFGEGSRLTVL.

This clone was observed a handful of times. The chain combines TRBV7-8 with TRBJ2-2, with a weak D call TRBD2 (5 bases). The V gene lost 8 bases and the J gene lost 6 bases, with 16 bases spanning the gap. This CDR3 has 14 amino acids. Germline values: CDR1 SGHVS, CDR2 FQNEAQ. CDR3 protein: CASAPFERPGELFF. DNA for the CDR3: TGTGCCAGCGCCCCTTTCGAGCGGCCCGGGGAGCTGTTTTTT.

The chain couples TRBV24-1 to TRBJ2-3; 8 bases fit TRBD2. Germline CDR1 KGHDR, CDR2 SFDVKD. J was trimmed by 0 bases and V by 3 bases; bases with no gene match: 4. There are 16 residues in the CDR3. CDR3 in DNA: TGTGCCACCAGTGATCCTACTAGCGGAAGCACAGATACGCAGTATTTT. Amino acid sequence: CATSDPTSGSTDTQYF.

V usage is TRBV11-2 and J usage is TRBJ1-3; a possible D gene is TRBD1 (5 bases). CDR3 length equals 17 residues. The ends were cut back, 1 base at V and 0 bases at J, with 13 bases in the middle. Germline V gene data show CDR1 as SGHAT and CDR2 as FQNNGV. In nucleotides, the CDR3 is TGTGCCAGCAGCTTAGTTTCCCCCAGGGCCTCTGGAAACACCATATATTTT. Translation gives CASSLVSPRASGNTIYF.

The V gene is TRBV21-1, the J gene TRBJ1-1. TRBV21-1 is noted as a pseudogene. The CDR3 is 16 amino acids. The DNA for the CDR3 is TGTGCCAGCAGCAAATCGCGGAAAGGAATGAACACTGAAGCTTTCTTT. This translates into CASSKSRKGMNTEAFF.

This chain joins TRBV19 and TRBJ2-2; TRBD1 matches at 9 bases. Germline values: CDR1 LNHDA, CDR2 SQIVND (reference sequence). The junction had 5 bases not matched to a gene; V was cut back by 5 bases and J by 1 base. CDR3 length: 16 amino acids. The CDR3 region is CASSLRGQGNTGELFF. CDR3 nucleotides: TGTGCCAGTAGTTTGAGGGGACAGGGGAACACCGGGGAGCTGTTTTTT.

This chain joins TRBV14 and TRBJ1-2; no firm D call. V lost 4 bases, J lost 0 bases, and 9 bases lay in between. Germline values: CDR1 SGHDN, CDR2 FVKESK. The CDR3 runs to 14 residues. In DNA form, the CDR3 reads TGTGCCAGCAGCCCCACGGGATCTAACTATGGCTACACCTTC. This translates into CASSPTGSNYGYTF.

Points on this clone: Other DNA sequences in the same sample also yield this CDR3. This chain links TRBV2 with TRBJ1-3, with a possible D match to TRBD1 (6 bases). The length of the CDR3 is 14 residues. Germline CDR1 is SNHLY and CDR2 is FYNNEI. Trimming cost V 6 bases and J 2 bases, with 11 bases left between them. The CDR3 reads CASRGHGPGNTIYF. CDR3 sequence (DNA): TGTGCCAGCAGGGGACACGGCCCTGGAAACACCATATATTTT.

In its sample, this clone was seen once. The chain recombines TRBV7-2 with TRBJ2-7; maybe TRBD2 (6 bases). In germline, CDR1 is SGHTA, CDR2 FQGNSA. The CDR3 has 14 amino acids. With 7 bases removed from V and 2 bases from J, the gap between germline ends came to 15 bases. CDR3 coding DNA: TGTGCCAGCACAAGGCGGGACGAACCCTACGAGCAGTACTTC. Its protein is CASTRRDEPYEQYF.

This clone was picked up one time. The V and J genes are TRBV29-1 and TRBJ1-5; 9 bases align to TRBD1. This CDR3 has 12 residues. The germline gives CDR1 SQVTM, CDR2 ANQGSEA. With 7 bases clipped from V and 7 bases from J, the junction kept 5 bases outside the gene matches. The CDR3 protein is CSGQDRGQPQHF. For the CDR3, the DNA is TGCAGCGGGCAGGACAGGGGACAGCCCCAGCATTTT.

The J gene is TRBJ1-5, the V gene TRBV20-1; D is possibly TRBD1 (6 bases). Germline V gene sequence: CDR1 DFQATT, CDR2 SNEGSKA (reference sequence). Trimming pared 3 bases from V and 4 bases from J, leaving 13 bases between. This CDR3 region has 14 residues. The CDR3 DNA reads TGCAGTGCTAGTCCAGGGGCCGTGAATCAGCCCCAGCATTTT. This codes for CSASPGAVNQPQHF.

The chain joins TRBV7-3 to TRBJ2-1; a possible D gene is TRBD1 (5 bases). The CDR3 is 15 amino acids. V was shortened by 2 bases and J by 0 bases, with 8 bases between the two germline ends. Germline V gene lookup returns CDR1 SGHTA and CDR2 FQGTGA. CDR3 in amino acids: CASSLYRISYNEQFF. The CDR3 nucleotides are TGTGCCAGCAGCTTATACAGGATCTCCTACAATGAGCAGTTCTTC.

CDR3 residues: CASSRETSGGRGDTQYF. The CDR3 DNA reads as TGTGCCAGCAGCCGAGAGACTAGCGGGGGGAGGGGAGATACGCAGTATTTT. This rearrangement joins TRBV4-2 to TRBJ2-3; 13 positions match TRBD2. Germline CDR1 and CDR2: LGHNA and YNFKEQ. The V gene end was trimmed by 4 bases and the J gene end by 5 bases; junction bases not matched to a gene: 9. The CDR3 has 17 amino acids.

As regards this clone: Other DNA sequences in the sample encode the same CDR3. The V call is TRBV2, the J call TRBJ1-2; possible D gene TRBD1, 6 bases. V was clipped by 2 bases and J by 5 bases, with 18 bases between them. Per the germline V gene, CDR1 is SNHLY and CDR2 is FYNNEI. This CDR3 spans 16 amino acids. The CDR3 is CASSETRGGAGYGYTF. The CDR3 DNA follows: TGTGCCAGCAGTGAAACCCGCGGGGGGGCGGGGTATGGCTACACCTTC.

Only a few counts were recorded for this clone. The V gene is TRBV28, the J gene TRBJ1-2; tentatively, D is TRBD1 (6 bases). Trimming removed 8 bases from V and 4 bases from J, with 11 bases in between. Germline lookup yields CDR1 MDHEN and CDR2 SYDVKM. This CDR3 has 12 residues. The CDR3 spells CASDDRFYGYTF. CDR3 nucleotides: TGTGCCAGCGATGACAGGTTCTATGGCTACACCTTC.

This chain links TRBV6-5 with TRBJ1-5; tentatively, D is TRBD1 (6 bases). V was shortened by 7 bases and J by 4 bases, with 11 bases between the two germline ends. Germline lookup yields CDR1 MNHEY and CDR2 SVGAGI. CDR3 length equals 13 residues. In nucleotides, the CDR3 is TGTGCCAGCACCTCGGACAGAAATCAGCCCCAGCATTTT. Amino acid sequence: CASTSDRNQPQHF.

The chain joins TRBV7-3 to TRBJ1-2, with 9 bases identical to TRBD1. This CDR3 has 16 amino acids. The V segment lost 5 bases and the J segment 7 bases; nucleotides outside the gene matches: 14. Germline-derived CDR1 and CDR2 are SGHTA and FQGTGA. Written as DNA, the CDR3 is TGTGCCAGCAGCCGAATACAGGGGGCGCGGGTCTTTGGCTACACCTTC. Its protein is CASSRIQGARVFGYTF.

The CDR3 loop reads CASSQGLSGGGRETQYF. In nucleotides, the CDR3 is TGCGCCAGCAGCCAAGGATTGTCGGGGGGGGGTAGAGAGACCCAGTACTTC. J is TRBJ2-5 and V is TRBV4-1, with 8 bases matching TRBD2. The CDR3 is 17 amino acids. Germline CDR1 reads MGHRA; CDR2 reads YSYEKL. Germline trimming cut 1 base from V and 4 bases from J; bases unmatched to any gene: 11.

This chain joins TRBV5-4 and TRBJ2-7, with 7 bases aligning to TRBD1. This CDR3 is built from 13 residues. Germline trimming cut 4 bases from V and 4 bases from J; bases unmatched to any gene: 5. Per the germline V gene, CDR1 is SGHNT and CDR2 is YYREEE (reference sequence). The CDR3 coding sequence is TGTGCCAGCAGCACAGGGACAGCTTACGAGCAGTACTTC. Residues: CASSTGTAYEQYF.

The CDR3 region has the DNA TGTGCCAGCAGTCCTACAGGGGGGAATGGCTACACCTTC. Translated, it gives CASSPTGGNGYTF. The chain employs TRBV6-5 and TRBJ1-2, with 8 bases aligning to TRBD1. The CDR3 extends over 13 amino acids. Germline-derived CDR1 and CDR2 are MNHEY and SVGAGI. J lost 6 bases, V lost 5 bases, and 5 bases had no gene match.

The chain joins TRBV6-5 to TRBJ1-1, with a tentative D call TRBD1 (5 bases). With 7 bases removed from V and 5 bases from J, the gap between germline ends came to 17 bases. CDR1 and CDR2 from the germline V gene are MNHEY and SVGAGI. The CDR3 covers 14 residues. DNA for the CDR3: TGTGCCAGCACCCCGGGGGTAGAGGGGACTGAAGCTTTCTTT. Residues: CASTPGVEGTEAFF.

The rearrangement joins TRBV7-6 to TRBJ2-7, with D possibly TRBD1 on 5 matching bases. This CDR3 has 14 residues. Per germline, CDR1 SGHVS and CDR2 FNYEAQ. Trimming pared 4 bases from V and 5 bases from J, leaving 15 bases between. Here the CDR3 DNA reads TGTGCCAGCAGCTCCCAGGGAAGAAAAAACGAGCAGTACTTC. This encodes CASSSQGRKNEQYF.

This rearrangement joins TRBV24-1 to TRBJ2-1; TRBD1 is a possible D gene (5 bases). The CDR3 totals 13 residues. Germline CDR1 is KGHDR and CDR2 is SFDVKD. The germline V and J ends were trimmed by 8 bases and 6 bases, with 13 bases remaining between them. CDR3 coding DNA: TGTGCCACCAAGGGGCACAGGAGCAATGAGCAGTTCTTC. It translates to CATKGHRSNEQFF.